This T cell receptor (beta chain) was sequenced in a study of T cells expressing NK-cell markers. Germline V gives CDR1 LGHNA, CDR2 YNFKEQ. The CDR3 totals 14 residues. From the 5' RACE reads, TCRdb lists one entry per CDR3 protein and no DNA. In all, the sample yields fewer than 300,000 distinct CDR3 sequences. The TCR sequence derives from a woman between 18 and 75 years old in good health. The sample was blood T cells: a sorted CD56 or NKG2C T cell subset, CD4+ or CD8+ T cells, or bulk PBMC T cells (not recorded which). This chain connects TRBV4-2 to TRBJ1-2; TCRdb calls TRBD1, which cannot be checked without DNA. The CDR3 spells CASSTQGARNGYTF.